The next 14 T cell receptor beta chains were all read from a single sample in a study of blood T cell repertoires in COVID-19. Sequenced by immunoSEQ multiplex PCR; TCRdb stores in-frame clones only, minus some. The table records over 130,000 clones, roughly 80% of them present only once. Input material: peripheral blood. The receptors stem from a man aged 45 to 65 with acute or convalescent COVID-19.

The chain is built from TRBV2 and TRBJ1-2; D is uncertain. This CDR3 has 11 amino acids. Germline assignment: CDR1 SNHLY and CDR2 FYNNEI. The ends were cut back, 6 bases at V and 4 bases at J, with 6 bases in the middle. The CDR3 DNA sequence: TGTGCCAGCAGCGGGGTCTATGGCTACACCTTC. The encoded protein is CASSGVYGYTF.

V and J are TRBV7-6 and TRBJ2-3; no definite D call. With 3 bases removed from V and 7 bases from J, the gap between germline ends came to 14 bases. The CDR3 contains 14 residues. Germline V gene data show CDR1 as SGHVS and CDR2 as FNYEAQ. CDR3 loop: CASSLSELANTQYF. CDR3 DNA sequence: TGTGCCAGCAGCTTGTCGGAGCTCGCGAATACGCAGTATTTT.

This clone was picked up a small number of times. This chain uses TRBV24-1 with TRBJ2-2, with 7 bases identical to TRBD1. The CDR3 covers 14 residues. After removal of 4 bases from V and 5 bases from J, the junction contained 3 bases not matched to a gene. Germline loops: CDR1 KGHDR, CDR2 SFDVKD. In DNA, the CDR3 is TGTGCCACCAGTGAGGGGACAGCTACCGGGGAGCTGTTTTTT. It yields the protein CATSEGTATGELFF.

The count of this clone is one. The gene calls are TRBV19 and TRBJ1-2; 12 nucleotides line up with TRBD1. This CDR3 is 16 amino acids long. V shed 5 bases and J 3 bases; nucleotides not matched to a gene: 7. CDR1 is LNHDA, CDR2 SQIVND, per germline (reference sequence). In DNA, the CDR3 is TGTGCCAGTAGTGCAACCGGGACAGGGGGCGACTATGGCTACACCTTC. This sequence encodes CASSATGTGGDYGYTF.

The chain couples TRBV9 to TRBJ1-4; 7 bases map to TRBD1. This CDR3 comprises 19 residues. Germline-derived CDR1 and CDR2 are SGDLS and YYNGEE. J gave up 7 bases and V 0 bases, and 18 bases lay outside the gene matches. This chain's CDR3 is CASSVATGGQGGVGEKLFF. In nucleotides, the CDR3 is TGTGCCAGCAGCGTAGCCACCGGGGGCCAGGGGGGAGTAGGTGAAAAACTGTTTTTT.

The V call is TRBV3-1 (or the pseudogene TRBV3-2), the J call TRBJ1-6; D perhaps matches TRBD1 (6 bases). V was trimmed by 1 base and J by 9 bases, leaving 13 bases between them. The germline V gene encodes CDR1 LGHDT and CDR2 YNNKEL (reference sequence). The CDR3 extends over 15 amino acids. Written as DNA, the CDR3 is TGTGCCAGCAGCCAAGGATCCGGGACAAGTTCACCCCTCCACTTT. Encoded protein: CASSQGSGTSSPLHF.

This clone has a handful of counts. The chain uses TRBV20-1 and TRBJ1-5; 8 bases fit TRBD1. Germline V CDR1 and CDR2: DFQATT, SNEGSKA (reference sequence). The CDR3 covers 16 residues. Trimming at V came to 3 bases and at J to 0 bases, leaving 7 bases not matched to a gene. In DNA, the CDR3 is TGCAGTGCTAGTCATCTGACAGGGGTTAGCAATCAGCCCCAGCATTTT. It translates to CSASHLTGVSNQPQHF.

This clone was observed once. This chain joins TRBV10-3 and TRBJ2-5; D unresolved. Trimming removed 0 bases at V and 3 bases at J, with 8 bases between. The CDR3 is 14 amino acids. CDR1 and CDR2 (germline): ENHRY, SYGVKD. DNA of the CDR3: TGTGCCATCAGTGAGTCTCAGGCCAAAGAGACCCAGTACTTC. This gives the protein CAISESQAKETQYF.

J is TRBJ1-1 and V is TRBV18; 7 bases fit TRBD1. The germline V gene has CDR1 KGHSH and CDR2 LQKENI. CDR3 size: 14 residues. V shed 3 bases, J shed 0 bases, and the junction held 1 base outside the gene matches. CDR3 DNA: TGTGCCAGCTCACCGGGGACAGTGAACACTGAAGCTTTCTTT. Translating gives CASSPGTVNTEAFF. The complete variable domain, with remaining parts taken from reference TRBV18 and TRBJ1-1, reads NAGVMQNPRHLVRRRGQEARLRCSPMKGHSHVYWYRQLPEEGLKFMVYLQKENIIDESGMPKERFSAEFPKEGPSILRIQQVVRGDSAAYFCASSPGTVNTEAFFGQGTRLTVV.

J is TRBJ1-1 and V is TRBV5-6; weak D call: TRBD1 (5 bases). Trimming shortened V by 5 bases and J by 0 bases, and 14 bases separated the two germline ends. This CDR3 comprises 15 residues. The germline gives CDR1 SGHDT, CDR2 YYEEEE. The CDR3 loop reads CASSSLRALNTEAFF. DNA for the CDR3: TGTGCCAGCAGTTCTCTCAGGGCCCTGAACACTGAAGCTTTCTTT.

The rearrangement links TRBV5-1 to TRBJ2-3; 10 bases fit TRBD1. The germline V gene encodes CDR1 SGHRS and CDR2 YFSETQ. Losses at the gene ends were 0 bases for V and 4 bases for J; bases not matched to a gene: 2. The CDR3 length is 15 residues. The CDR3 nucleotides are TGCGCCAGCAGCTTGGAGGGACAGGGGCCAGATACGCAGTATTTT. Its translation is CASSLEGQGPDTQYF.

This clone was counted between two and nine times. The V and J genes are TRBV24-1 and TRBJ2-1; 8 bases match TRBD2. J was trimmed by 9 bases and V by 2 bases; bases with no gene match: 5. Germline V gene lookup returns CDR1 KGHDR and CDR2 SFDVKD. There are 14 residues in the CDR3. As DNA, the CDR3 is TGTGCCACCAGTGATTACGGGGGGGGATTTGAGCAGTTCTTC. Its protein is CATSDYGGGFEQFF.

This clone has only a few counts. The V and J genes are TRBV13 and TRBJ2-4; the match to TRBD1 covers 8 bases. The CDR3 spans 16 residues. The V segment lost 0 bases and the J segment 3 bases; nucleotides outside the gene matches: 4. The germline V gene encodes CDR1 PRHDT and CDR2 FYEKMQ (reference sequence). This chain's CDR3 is CASSLGGQGSKNIQYF. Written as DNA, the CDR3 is TGTGCCAGCAGCTTAGGCGGACAGGGAAGCAAAAACATTCAGTACTTC. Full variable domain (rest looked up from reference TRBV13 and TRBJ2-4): AAGVIQSPRHLIKEKRETATLKCYPIPRHDTVYWYQQGPGQDPQFLISFYEKMQSDKGSIPDRFSAQQFSDYHSELNMSSLELGDSALYFCASSLGGQGSKNIQYFGAGTRLSVL.

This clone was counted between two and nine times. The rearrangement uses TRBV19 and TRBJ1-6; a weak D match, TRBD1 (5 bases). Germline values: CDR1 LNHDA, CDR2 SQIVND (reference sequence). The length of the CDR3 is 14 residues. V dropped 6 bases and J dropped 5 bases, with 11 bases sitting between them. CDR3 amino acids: CASRTAGHNSPLHF. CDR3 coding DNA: TGTGCCAGTAGGACAGCGGGACATAATTCACCCCTCCACTTT.